The 21 T cell receptor beta chains presented below share a single source sample, sequenced in a study of spatial heterogeneity in lung cancer. Overall study results and limits: Counts of expanded intratumoral alpha and beta TCRs tracked tumor mutation counts.

No antigens are known for them. The time point is: sample taken at primary tumor resection. TCRdb re-analysed the 5' RACE reads in MiXCR, keeping a single row per CDR3 protein. The data show about 1,100 distinct CDR3 sequences, roughly a sixth seen once. Sequencing was performed on lung tumor tissue, taken at surgery. These receptors were obtained from a female donor with early-stage non-small cell lung cancer.

In its sample, this clonotype was seen a few times. A library prepared for alpha chains yielded this beta chain as an off-target read; its size is of little meaning. The chain uses TRBV20-1 and TRBJ2-3; the match to TRBD2 covers 13 bases. CDR1 is DFQATT, CDR2 SNEGSKA, per germline (reference sequence). CDR3 length: 18 amino acids. With 3 bases clipped from V and 2 bases from J, the junction kept 11 bases outside the gene matches. In DNA form, the CDR3 reads TGCAGTGCTAGGGAAACTAGCGGGAGGGTTATATACACAGATACGCAGTATTTT. Translating it yields CSARETSGRVIYTDTQYF.

This clonotype was picked up a small number of times. Because this beta chain is a stray read in a library intended to capture alpha chains, its abundance should not be given much weight. This chain joins TRBV5-1 and TRBJ2-3; perhaps D is TRBD1 or TRBD2 (5 bases each). The CDR3 is made up of 12 amino acids. Per germline, CDR1 SGHRS and CDR2 YFSETQ. The germline V and J ends were trimmed by 7 bases and 3 bases, with 9 bases remaining between them. CDR3: CASREGTDTQYF. The CDR3, as DNA: TGCGCCAGCCGAGAGGGGACAGATACGCAGTATTTT.

By its share, this clonotype is medium-sized (0.01 to 0.1%). Since it is a stray read in a library aimed at alpha chains, this beta chain has a size that is not meaningful. V usage is TRBV4-2 and J usage is TRBJ2-7; 7 nucleotides align to TRBD2. J gave up 5 bases and V 2 bases, and 6 bases lay outside the gene matches. The CDR3 loop spans 14 amino acids. From germline, CDR1 is LGHNA and CDR2 YNFKEQ. The CDR3 nucleotides are TGTGCCAGCAGCCAAACAGGTGGGAGGGACGAGCAGTACTTC. The encoded protein is CASSQTGGRDEQYF.

Note on this clonotype: Little can be read into the size of this beta chain, an off-target read in a library designed for alpha chains. The chain joins TRBV6-5 to TRBJ2-3; D call uncertain. CDR1 and CDR2 (germline): MNHEY, SVGAGI. CDR3 length: 14 residues. Trimming cost V 5 bases and J 1 base, with 10 bases left between them. The CDR3 DNA reads TGTGCCAGCAGTCGCACCTTGCGCACAGATACGCAGTATTTT. This sequence encodes CASSRTLRTDTQYF.

This clonotype was observed a few times. This beta chain is an unintended read in a library built for alpha chains; its size means little. V and J are TRBV12-3 or TRBV12-4 and TRBJ2-2; D is perhaps TRBD1 or TRBD2 (6 bases each). There are 15 residues in the CDR3. Trimming cost V 6 bases and J 5 bases, with 16 bases left between them. CDR3 in DNA: TGTGCCAGCAGGCCCGGAACAGGGACTACCGGGGAGCTGTTTTTT. Translation gives CASRPGTGTTGELFF.

The sample holds a few counts of this clonotype. Because the library targeted alpha chains, this beta chain is an off-target read whose size means little. The chain recombines TRBV20-1 with TRBJ1-2; 7 bases are shared with TRBD1. CDR3 size: 14 residues. J was trimmed by 4 bases and V by 6 bases; bases with no gene match: 11. CDR1 and CDR2 (germline): DFQATT, SNEGSKA (reference sequence). The CDR3 region is CSAEWDRQAYGYTF. CDR3 coding DNA: TGCAGTGCGGAGTGGGACAGACAAGCCTATGGCTACACCTTC.

This clonotype is labeled as large (0.1 to 1%). Since the library was made to target alpha chains, this beta chain is a stray read and its abundance is not meaningful. This sequence joins TRBV14 and TRBJ2-3, with a weak D call TRBD1 (6 bases). In germline, CDR1 is SGHDN, CDR2 FVKESK. V shed 5 bases and J shed 0 bases, with 12 bases lying between them. CDR3 length equals 15 residues. For the CDR3, the DNA is TGTGCCAGCAGCTTTGGGACACCGAGCACAGATACGCAGTATTTT. Encoded protein: CASSFGTPSTDTQYF.

By sample share, this clonotype is large. As an off-target read in a library built for alpha chains, this beta chain has a frequency of little significance. The chain links TRBV6-6 to TRBJ2-5; a weak D match, TRBD2 (5 bases). The CDR3 consists of 11 residues. With 9 bases removed from V and 5 bases from J, the gap between germline ends came to 10 bases. Germline CDR1 reads MNHNY; CDR2 reads SVGAGI (reference sequence). CDR3 amino acids: CASEGGETQYF. The CDR3 DNA follows: TGTGCCAGTGAGGGTGGCGAGACCCAGTACTTC.

This clonotype has a handful of counts. This beta chain lies outside the target of a library built for alpha chains; its clone size means little. The rearrangement uses TRBV7-9 and TRBJ2-1; D unclear. In germline, CDR1 is SEHNR, CDR2 FQNEAQ (reference sequence). This CDR3 has 12 amino acids. V was pared by 6 bases and J by 9 bases, with 12 bases between. CDR3 protein: CASRPPSAEQFF. CDR3 sequence (DNA): TGTGCCAGCAGGCCCCCGTCTGCTGAGCAGTTCTTC. The entire variable domain, with the rest obtained from reference TRBV7-9 and TRBJ2-1, is as follows: DTGVSQNPRHKITKRGQNVTFRCDPISEHNRLYWYRQTLGQGPEFLTYFQNEAQLEKSRLLSDRFSAERPKGSFSTLEIQRTEQGDSAMYLCASRPPSAEQFFGPGTRLTVL.

A word on this clonotype: A library made for alpha chains picked up this beta chain off target, so its size means little. The V and J genes are TRBV29-1 and TRBJ1-1; D is unresolved. This CDR3 is built from 13 residues. Trimming took off 5 bases at V and 3 bases at J, with 13 bases between the two ends. Germline CDR1 is SQVTM and CDR2 is ANQGSEA. For the CDR3, the DNA is TGCAGCGTTTCGAAATCCCCGGACACTGAAGCTTTCTTT. Residues: CSVSKSPDTEAFF.

Concerning this clonotype itself: This beta chain represents an off-target read in a library built for alpha chains; its size is of limited meaning. This chain connects TRBV29-1 to TRBJ2-5; perhaps TRBD1 as D (7 bases). Trimming shortened V by 8 bases and J by 4 bases, and 14 bases separated the two germline ends. Germline CDR1 and CDR2: SQVTM and ANQGSEA. The CDR3 has 12 amino acids. CDR3 loop: CSTGARGETQYF. CDR3 coding DNA: TGCAGCACAGGGGCGCGGGGAGAGACCCAGTACTTC. Full variable domain (remainder filled in from reference TRBV29-1 and TRBJ2-5): SAVISQKPSRDICQRGTSLTIQCQVDSQVTMMFWYRQQPGQSLTLIATANQGSEATYESGFVIDKFPISRPNLTFSTLTVSNMSPEDSSIYLCSTGARGETQYFGPGTRLLVL.

This clonotype has a handful of counts. This beta chain came through as a stray read in a library set up for alpha chains, and its size says little. The chain is built from TRBV7-9 and TRBJ1-6, with 7 bases that match TRBD1. The CDR3 has 15 residues. Germline V gene lookup returns CDR1 SEHNR and CDR2 FQNEAQ (reference sequence). J lost 12 bases, V lost 7 bases, and 15 bases had no gene match. The CDR3 DNA reads TGTGCCAGCACCGACGGGACAGTCGCCGTAGGACCCCTCCACTTT. Encoded protein: CASTDGTVAVGPLHF.

This clonotype was detected a few times. The library was designed around alpha chains, so this beta chain is a stray read whose abundance carries little weight. J is TRBJ2-5 and V is TRBV20-1; 11 bases match TRBD2. This CDR3 has 15 amino acids. Germline loops: CDR1 DFQATT, CDR2 SNEGSKA (reference sequence). Unmatched junction bases numbered 4, after V lost 4 bases and J lost 0 bases. The CDR3 is CSATGTSGNQETQYF. CDR3 nucleotide sequence: TGCAGTGCTACTGGGACTAGCGGAAACCAAGAGACCCAGTACTTC.

In regard to this clonotype: Because this beta chain is a stray read in a library intended to capture alpha chains, its abundance should not be given much weight. The genes are TRBV11-2 and TRBJ2-3; 9 bases match TRBD1. Germline loops: CDR1 SGHAT, CDR2 FQNNGV. The CDR3 extends over 19 amino acids. V lost 1 base to trimming and J lost 3 bases; unmatched junction nucleotides: 14. CDR3 DNA: TGTGCCAGCAGCTTAGCCTTAGGTCGCGGGACAGGGAAGACAGATACGCAGTATTTT. This encodes CASSLALGRGTGKTDTQYF.

The table lists this clonotype with a few counts. With the library built for alpha chains, this beta chain is off target and its frequency is not meaningful. The chain employs TRBV9 and TRBJ2-4; weak D call: TRBD1 (6 bases). The assigned J gene may be wrong: the sequence end matches TRBJ2-5 better. The length of the CDR3 is 13 residues. Germline loops: CDR1 SGDLS, CDR2 YYNGEE. The CDR3 loop is CASSSPTGWTQYF. The CDR3 nucleotides read TGTGCCAGCAGCTCACCGACAGGCTGGACCCAGTACTTC.

On this clonotype itself: This beta chain slipped into a library made for alpha chains as a stray read, so its size is not meaningful. The V gene is TRBV2, the J gene TRBJ2-1; D perhaps matches TRBD2 (6 bases). Germline assignment: CDR1 SNHLY and CDR2 FYNNEI. The CDR3 sequence is 14 residues long. The V end was cut by 3 bases, the J end by 4 bases, with 10 bases between. CDR3 nucleotide sequence: TGTGCCAGCAGTGATCGGGGGTTTTACAATGAGCAGTTCTTC. Residues: CASSDRGFYNEQFF.

By sample fraction, this clonotype is large (0.1 to 1%). Because this beta chain is a stray read in a library intended to capture alpha chains, its abundance should not be given much weight. This chain joins TRBV12-3 or TRBV12-4 and TRBJ2-3; a weak D match, TRBD2 (6 bases). The length of the CDR3 is 16 residues. The V gene lost 5 bases and the J gene lost 2 bases, with 17 bases spanning the gap. DNA for the CDR3: TGTGCCAGCAGTCCTCGACTAGGAGGGACCACAGATACGCAGTATTTT. This codes for CASSPRLGGTTDTQYF.

Of note for this clonotype: Since it is a stray read in a library aimed at alpha chains, this beta chain has a size that is not meaningful. The chain couples TRBV12-3 or TRBV12-4 to TRBJ1-2; D remains unclear. The CDR3 covers 13 residues. With 2 bases removed from V and 4 bases from J, the gap between germline ends came to 8 bases. Here the CDR3 DNA reads TGTGCCAGCAGTTTAAGCTGGTCCTATGGCTACACCTTC. It encodes CASSLSWSYGYTF.

For this clonotype: This beta chain is an unintended read in a library built for alpha chains; its size means little. The chain couples TRBV12-2 to TRBJ2-3; the table's TRBD1 call for D was not verified on the DNA. TRBV12-2 is a documented pseudogene. The CDR3 length is 17 residues. In nucleotides, the CDR3 is TGTGCAAGTCGCTTAGCGAGAAACCGGGAGAATGAAGATACGCAGTATTTT. This sequence encodes CASRLARNRENEDTQYF.

This clonotype came up a few times. Because this beta chain is a stray read in a library intended to capture alpha chains, its abundance should not be given much weight. The chain recombines TRBV24-1 with TRBJ2-2; D might be TRBD2 (5 bases). Germline V gives CDR1 KGHDR, CDR2 SFDVKD. The CDR3 has 15 residues. Trimming took off 9 bases at V and 5 bases at J, with 18 bases between the two ends. The CDR3 nucleotides are TGTGCCACCGGCTCTTCGGACTCCGGAACCGGGGAGCTGTTTTTT. This encodes CATGSSDSGTGELFF.

Worth noting for this clonotype: Little can be read into the size of this beta chain, an off-target read in a library designed for alpha chains. The genes are TRBV4-2 and TRBJ2-4; tentatively, D is TRBD2 (6 bases). Germline CDR1 and CDR2: LGHNA and YNFKEQ. Trimming removed 4 bases from V and 8 bases from J, with 24 bases in between. This CDR3 has 17 amino acids. The CDR3 region is CASSLDDDREKGYIQYF. CDR3 coding DNA: TGTGCCAGCAGCCTAGACGACGATCGGGAGAAGGGATACATTCAGTACTTC.